Listed below are T cell receptor beta chains from one sample, sequenced in a study of T cell repertoires in cytomegalovirus infection. No antigens are known for them. One entry per CDR3 protein, called by TCRdb with MiXCR from the reads. This sample has under 300,000 distinct CDR3 sequences; 22% occur once, and the top ten carry about 21%. The sequenced sample was cultured PBMCs, obtained from culture after CMV antigen stimulation. The receptors were sampled from a human donor in good health (CMV status not recorded). Some clones in this sample may be carry-over from other donors' samples. Each CDR3 is given with its conserved first and last residue. Clone size, where shown, is once, few, many, or a class for clones that have expanded.

j_call v_call clone_size cdr3_length cdr3_aa
TRBJ2-5 TRBV11-2 . 11 CASSLSVTQYF
TRBJ1-1 TRBV19 many 13 CASRWDKNTEAFF
TRBJ1-6 TRBV25-1 few 15 CASSEGTGVGSPLHF
TRBJ2-1 TRBV6-2/TRBV6-3 few 12 CASSYVSPQQFF
TRBJ1-5 TRBV7-2 many 15 CASSPETGSNQPQHF
TRBJ2-5 TRBV7-2 many 15 CASSPPRAHGETQYF
TRBJ2-1 TRBV20-1 . 11 CSAHSSNEQFF
TRBJ1-5 TRBV6-2/TRBV6-3 few 14 CASNDRGPLQPQHF
TRBJ2-1 TRBV27 . 15 CASQPWAGKGDEQFF
TRBJ2-7 TRBV23-1 . 17 CASSQSGRGPIHYEQYF
TRBJ2-2 TRBV27 few 18 CASSLVRLAGDNTGELFF
TRBJ1-2 TRBV7-2 . 11 CASSRQYGYTF
TRBJ2-1 TRBV5-4 few 15 CASSFDRASYNEQFF
TRBJ2-5 TRBV5-1 few 16 CASSTGLFRAQETQYF
TRBJ2-5 TRBV6-1 few 14 CASTQGTAQETQYF
TRBJ2-1 TRBV12-3/TRBV12-4 few 15 CASSTPGLTRNEQFF
TRBJ1-2 TRBV6-5 many 14 CASSLQGGGDGYTF
TRBJ1-1 TRBV20-1 . 12 CSAREGQPEAFF
TRBJ2-5 TRBV7-2 many 17 CASSQSRGRQYQETQYF
TRBJ2-4 TRBV29-1 few 14 CSVEDLRAKNIQYF
TRBJ2-5 TRBV7-3 many 14 CASSLGAEQETQYF
TRBJ2-7 TRBV27 . 15 CASSPGTGRSYEQYF
TRBJ2-1 TRBV5-1 few 16 CASSLEPWGSYNEQFF
TRBJ1-1 TRBV7-2 . 15 CASNPGQTWGTEAFF
TRBJ2-2 TRBV27 . 15 CASSLRAGGIGELFF
TRBJ1-5 TRBV18 . 15 CASSPRSDSNQPQHF
TRBJ2-7 TRBV12-3/TRBV12-4 many 15 CASSRRQGASYEQYF
TRBJ2-7 TRBV29-1 once 16 CSVEDQLAGGSYEQYF
TRBJ2-1 TRBV7-2 many 15 CASTIGSGISNEQFF
TRBJ2-1 TRBV4-1 . 13 CASSQVRENEQFF
TRBJ1-3 TRBV7-8 few 14 CASSWTDSGNTIYF
TRBJ2-2 TRBV7-6 few 13 CASSLTENGELFF
TRBJ2-2 TRBV11-3 . 14 CASSLRLAPGELFF
TRBJ2-1 TRBV4-1 many 14 CASSQDLRRSEQFF
TRBJ2-1 TRBV9 . 16 CASSVVSGRSPNEQFF
TRBJ2-7 TRBV28 . 13 CASSSGYLYEQYF
TRBJ2-3 TRBV20-1 . 14 CSARETAGTDTQYF
TRBJ2-1 TRBV6-5 few 15 CASRGFTASYNEQFF
TRBJ2-1 TRBV4-2 few 14 CASSPKLAGNEQFF
TRBJ2-3 TRBV7-9 . 13 CASSPGSVDTQYF
TRBJ2-3 TRBV7-9 many 16 CASRPTGLGSTDTQYF
TRBJ2-1 TRBV7-2 many 13 CASSSDGTSKQFF
TRBJ1-5 TRBV7-6 . 18 CASSLTGGDGYSNQPQHF
TRBJ2-7 TRBV28 few 15 CASSLTSGRAYEQYF
TRBJ1-2 TRBV5-6 . 13 CASSLWGPGGYTF
TRBJ2-1 TRBV6-1 few 14 CASTLRTSNNEQFF
TRBJ2-1 TRBV6-1 many 12 CASSVAANEQFF
TRBJ2-2 TRBV12-5 few 12 CASGFNTGELFF
TRBJ2-5 TRBV7-7 . 15 CASSLEAGGAETQYF
TRBJ1-1 TRBV7-2 . 13 CASGGRWNTEAFF
TRBJ1-1 TRBV7-9 few 14 CASTHEIMNTEAFF
TRBJ1-2 TRBV4-1 many 12 CASSTRQDGYTF
TRBJ2-5 TRBV7-8 many 15 CASSLGTGAEETQYF
TRBJ2-1 TRBV7-2 many 14 CASSSRTRYNEQFF
TRBJ2-1 TRBV29-1 . 17 CSVEEGLAGGPRDEQFF
TRBJ2-3 TRBV11-3 few 14 CASSSYDVAGEGYF
TRBJ2-5 TRBV12-3/TRBV12-4 few 12 CASSQTRETQYF
TRBJ1-2 TRBV6-1 many 13 CASSGDSNYGYTF
TRBJ2-1 TRBV7-2 many 17 CASSLEAGTSHPREQFF
TRBJ1-1 TRBV7-2 many 16 CASSPRTESMNTEAFF